This T cell receptor (beta chain) was documented in a study of naive and memory T cell subsets. Study-wide findings and caveats: Naive repertoires, especially CD8, held a few larger clonotypes, possibly memory cells re-expressing CD45RA. Naive and memory repertoire findings lacked a ground truth for validation.

The beta constant-region primer was an equimolar mix of two oligonucleotides covering TRBC1 and TRBC2. The ligated cDNA underwent four PCR rounds using SP2 and nested alpha and beta constant-region primers. TCRdb used MiXCR to reprocess the UMI-ligation and nested PCR reads, holding one entry per CDR3 protein. The table lists about 160,000 distinct CDR3 sequences, approximately 24% of them singletons. This clonotype turned up a few times. The antigen is not known. Sequencing was carried out using naive CD4+ T cells from blood. This TCR came from a human donor in good health.

The chain's CDR3 is CASSSGLAGPNEQFF. The CDR3 DNA sequence: TGTGCCAGCAGCTCCGGACTAGCGGGGCCCAATGAGCAGTTCTTC. This sequence joins TRBV7-3 and TRBJ2-1, with TRBD2 matching over 12 bases. This CDR3 spans 15 amino acids. Germline V gene sequence: CDR1 SGHTA, CDR2 FQGTGA. The trim removed 4 bases at V and 6 bases at J, leaving 4 bases unmatched.